These T cell receptor beta chains were read from a single sample in a study of beta chain features in type 1 diabetes. The protocol was immunoSEQ multiplex PCR, while the TCRdb copy is restricted to in-frame clones and leaves out a portion. The sample includes hundreds of thousands of clones, 11% to 15% of them seen just once. The material sequenced was naive CD4+ T cells from blood. The source of these receptors is a woman aged 40 to 50 in good health. Each CDR3 is given with its conserved first and last residue. The order of the fields is clone size, J gene, V gene, D gene, CDR3 DNA, CDR3 protein. The D gene is left open where the match is weak. Size values are once, few and many counts, or a class for expanded clones, and some rows have none.

>once|TRBJ1-2|TRBV6-5|NA
TGTGCCAGCAGTTATGATTGGGCACCCTGGCGTCCTGGCTACACCTTC
CASSYDWAPWRPGYTF
>few|TRBJ2-5|TRBV18|TRBD1
TGTGCCAGCTCACCGACAGGGGTCGCAGAGACCCAGTACTTC
CASSPTGVAETQYF
>NA|TRBJ2-3|TRBV5-6|NA
TGTGCCAGCAGCTTGTCTTCTGATACGCAGTATTTT
CASSLSSDTQYF
>NA|TRBJ2-1|TRBV5-3|TRBD2
TGTGCCAGAAGCTTGGGTATGGCTAGCGGGGACCTCAGCTCCTACAATGAGCAGTTCTTC
CARSLGMASGDLSSYNEQFF
>once|TRBJ1-1|TRBV7-2|NA
TGTGCCAGCAGCTTAGAGTGGGGGACTCCTGGGGCAGAAGCTTTCTTT
CASSLEWGTPGAEAFF
>few|TRBJ2-5|TRBV6-5|TRBD2
TGTGCCAGCAGTTACTGGGGCGGGACCGGGGGGGAGACCCAGTACTTC
CASSYWGGTGGETQYF
>few|TRBJ2-7|TRBV19|TRBD1
TGTGCCAGTAGTATAGGACAGGGATCCTACGAGCAGTACTTC
CASSIGQGSYEQYF
>NA|TRBJ1-4|TRBV2|NA
TGTGCCAGCGGAGGCAATCGGGCTGTGAGAGAAAAACTGTTTTTT
CASGGNRAVREKLFF
>NA|TRBJ2-1|TRBV9|TRBD1
TGTGCCAGCAGCCCTTATTCCAAGGGGGCAAGTTACAATGAGCAGTTCTTC
CASSPYSKGASYNEQFF
>NA|TRBJ1-1|TRBV19|TRBD1
TGTGCCAGTAGATTGACAGGGGGTTTGGCTGAAGCTTTCTTT
CASRLTGGLAEAFF
>NA|TRBJ2-2|TRBV6-1|TRBD1
TGTGCCAGCAGTGAAACACAGGGGGCGCCCACCGGGGAGCTGTTTTTT
CASSETQGAPTGELFF
>NA|TRBJ1-6|TRBV19|NA
TGTGCCAGTAGTATAGGGGCGGGTTCCTCACCCCTCCACTTT
CASSIGAGSSPLHF
>NA|TRBJ1-1|TRBV5-5|TRBD1
TGTGCCAGCAGATTTTGGACAGGGCGGAACACTGAAGCTTTCTTT
CASRFWTGRNTEAFF
>NA|TRBJ2-1|TRBV19|NA
TGTGCCAGTACGTCGAGACAATTTGGTGAGCAGTTCTTC
CASTSRQFGEQFF
>NA|TRBJ1-5|TRBV18|NA
TGTGCCAGCTCACTCGACAGGCGCAATCAGCCCCAGCATTTT
CASSLDRRNQPQHF
>NA|TRBJ2-7|TRBV18|TRBD1
TGTGCCAGCTCACCAGGGACAGCTCTATACGAGCAGTACTTC
CASSPGTALYEQYF
>few|TRBJ2-1|TRBV4-1|TRBD2
TGCGCCAGCAGCCCGAACCAAGCGGGGGGGTACAATGAGCAGTTCTTC
CASSPNQAGGYNEQFF
>few|TRBJ2-5|TRBV6-5|TRBD2
TGTGCCAGCAGTTACACTAGCGGGGGAGGCCAAGAGACCCAGTACTTC
CASSYTSGGGQETQYF
>NA|TRBJ1-4|TRBV9|TRBD1
TGTGCCAGCAGCGTAACGGACAGGGGTAATGAAAAACTGTTTTTT
CASSVTDRGNEKLFF
>NA|TRBJ2-6|TRBV27|NA
TGTGCCAGCAGTAGGTACCGGGGCTCTGGGGCCAACGTCCTGACTTTC
CASSRYRGSGANVLTF
>few|TRBJ2-7|TRBV14|TRBD1
TGTGCCAGCAGCCGCTTGGGACAGGGGGCGGTCGAGCAGTACTTC
CASSRLGQGAVEQYF
>NA|TRBJ2-5|TRBV2|NA
TGTGCCAGCAGCTTGGACAGTCAAGAGACCCAGTACTTC
CASSLDSQETQYF
>NA|TRBJ1-6|TRBV19|TRBD1
TGTGCCAGTAGTGCAGGGGGCAACTATAATTCACCCCTCCACTTT
CASSAGGNYNSPLHF
>NA|TRBJ1-5|TRBV21-1|NA
TGTGCCAGCAGTTACGGGTCAGGGAAACGGGTACAGCCCCAGCATTTT
CASSYGSGKRVQPQHF
>NA|TRBJ2-5|TRBV5-1|NA
TGCGCCAGCAGCTTGCCGGGTGTGGAGACCCAGTACTTC
CASSLPGVETQYF
>NA|TRBJ2-1|TRBV5-1|NA
TGCGCCAGCAGCTTGGAGGGGGGGAGGCTCAATGAGCAGTTCTTC
CASSLEGGRLNEQFF
>NA|TRBJ2-3|TRBV5-4|NA
TGTGCCAGCAGCTCTGCTAGCGTACTTATATGGGATACGCAGTATTTT
CASSSASVLIWDTQYF
>NA|TRBJ2-3|TRBV5-1|NA
TGCGCCAGCAGCTTCGGTCTACCTACTAACACAGATACGCAGTATTTT
CASSFGLPTNTDTQYF
>NA|TRBJ2-7|TRBV7-2|TRBD1
TGTGCCAGCAGCTCTGGGCGGGGCAGGGGGCCCATCGAGCAGTACTTC
CASSSGRGRGPIEQYF
>few|TRBJ2-3|TRBV7-2|NA
TGTGCCAGCGCGGGCACAGATACGCAGTATTTT
CASAGTDTQYF
>NA|TRBJ2-2|TRBV9|NA
TGTGCCAGCACAGAAGGAGGGAACACCGGGGAGCTGTTTTTT
CASTEGGNTGELFF
>few|TRBJ1-2|TRBV7-2|TRBD1
TGTGCCAGCAGCTTACGGGACAGTAACTATGGCTACACCTTC
CASSLRDSNYGYTF
>NA|TRBJ2-1|TRBV18|TRBD2
TGTGCCAGCTCACCACGAACTAGCGATGAGCAGTTCTTC
CASSPRTSDEQFF
>NA|TRBJ2-7|TRBV2|TRBD1
TGTGCCAGCGTTAGGGACAGAGCCTACGAGCAGTACTTC
CASVRDRAYEQYF
>NA|TRBJ2-5|TRBV5-4|TRBD2
TGTGCCAGCAGCGGACTAGCGGGGAGGGGCCAAGAGACCCAGTACTTC
CASSGLAGRGQETQYF
>NA|TRBJ2-1|TRBV6-4|NA
TGTGCCAGCAGTCCGGACAGCTACAATGAGCAGTTCTTC
CASSPDSYNEQFF
>few|TRBJ2-3|TRBV18|NA
TGTGCCAGCTCACCACTAGATCTGACAGATACGCAGTATTTT
CASSPLDLTDTQYF
>few|TRBJ1-6|TRBV7-9|NA
TGTGCCAGCAGCAGACAGGCTATAGGTTCACCCCTCCACTTT
CASSRQAIGSPLHF
>few|TRBJ2-5|TRBV5-6|TRBD2
TGTGCCAGCAGCAGGGGCCTAGCGGCACTGGAGACCCAGTACTTC
CASSRGLAALETQYF
>few|TRBJ1-1|TRBV25-1|NA
TGTGCCAGCAGTCCGCAGACAGGACCCTCTGAAGCTTTCTTT
CASSPQTGPSEAFF